This T cell receptor beta chain appears in the sequencing data of a study of response to subunit inactivated influenza vaccine. The table lists this clonotype with a few counts. There are 15 residues in the CDR3. Trimming at V came to 7 bases and at J to 6 bases, leaving 12 bases not matched to a gene. Germline V gives CDR1 LNHDA, CDR2 SQIVND (reference sequence). TCRdb used MiXCR to reprocess the RT-PCR reads, holding one entry per CDR3 protein. The table has a few hundred thousand distinct CDR3 sequences, less than 25% seen once. The source was PBMCs from blood, collected 21 months after vaccination. This chain uses TRBV19 with TRBJ2-1, with 7 bases fitting TRBD1. The source is a man between 50 and 69 years old who received an inactivated influenza vaccine. The CDR3 loop reads CASTPGRGPGNEQFF. The DNA of the CDR3 is TGTGCCAGTACCCCCGGTAGGGGGCCGGGCAATGAGCAGTTCTTC.